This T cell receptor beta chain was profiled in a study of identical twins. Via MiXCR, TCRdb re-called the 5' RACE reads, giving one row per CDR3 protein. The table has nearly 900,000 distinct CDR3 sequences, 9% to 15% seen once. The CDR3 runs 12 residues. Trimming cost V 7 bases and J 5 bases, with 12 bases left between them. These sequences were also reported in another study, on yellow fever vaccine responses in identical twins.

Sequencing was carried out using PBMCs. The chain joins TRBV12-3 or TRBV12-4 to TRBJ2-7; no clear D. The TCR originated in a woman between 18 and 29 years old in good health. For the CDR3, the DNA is TGTGCCAGCAATGTGGGTGGGAACGAGCAGTACTTC. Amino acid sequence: CASNVGGNEQYF.